This TCR beta chain was sequenced for a study of Ad26.COV2.S vaccination and SARS-CoV-2 variants. Study observations and caveats: The TCR breadth and depth analyses may have understated or missed part of the total T cell responses. Reports say spike-specific CD8+ and CD4+ T cell responses covered substantial breadth after vaccination. Higher spike-specific TCR breadth was found in vaccine recipients than in placebo recipients.

Some clones are missing from TCRdb's copy, which holds only in-frame ones; the method was immunoSEQ multiplex PCR. The sample has about 350,000 clones, 92% seen once. Remarks on this clone: The antigen remains unidentified.

This TCR came from a human donor who had recovered from COVID-19. The source material was peripheral blood, sampled after recovery from COVID-19.

CDR3 in DNA: TGTGCCAGCAGTTTATCGAGGGGCTACAATCAGCCCCAGCATTTT. Its protein product is CASSLSRGYNQPQHF. The genes are TRBV27 and TRBJ1-5; D is possibly TRBD1 (5 bases). The CDR3 runs 15 residues. Germline V lookup: CDR1 MNHEY, CDR2 SMNVEV (reference sequence). V was clipped by 0 bases and J by 3 bases, with 9 bases between them.